The entry below describes one T cell receptor (beta chain). This sample was taken from a study of blood T cell repertoires in COVID-19. TCRdb keeps only in-frame clones here, not all; method: immunoSEQ multiplex PCR. The sample includes 150,000 to 200,000 clones, roughly 90% seen only once; the top ten take about 6.3%. The TCR sequence derives from a woman between 50 and 59 years old who had recovered from COVID-19. Sequenced input: PBMCs or T cells enriched from blood (not recorded which).

The CDR3 loop is CSVERLGLNIQYF. DNA of the CDR3: TGCAGCGTTGAACGTTTGGGGCTTAACATTCAGTACTTC. This sequence joins TRBV29-1 and TRBJ2-4; D is perhaps TRBD1 (5 bases). The CDR3 has 13 amino acids. V was clipped by 2 bases and J by 7 bases, with 12 bases between them. From germline, CDR1 is SQVTM and CDR2 ANQGSEA.